The present entry profiles one T cell receptor beta chain with its context. The antigen is not known. The record originates from a study of cytomegalovirus exposure and HLA in healthy donors. Findings and limits, study-wide: Sequencing likely generated an artifact that appeared as a cluster of highly shared sequence variants. Earlier findings revealed that most TCR beta V segments proved productive either about 87% or about 30% of the time.

Trimming cost V 8 bases and J 1 base, with 11 bases left between them. The CDR3 spans 13 residues. Germline assignment: CDR1 MDHEN and CDR2 SYDVKM. The primer mix had 60 Vbeta and 13 Jbeta primers. The protocol was immunoSEQ multiplex PCR, while the TCRdb copy is restricted to in-frame clones and leaves out a portion. This sample carries some 180,000 clones, approximately 90% of them seen once, and the ten largest clones take under 1.2%. Sequencing used PBMCs. The rearrangement links TRBV28 to TRBJ1-1; maybe TRBD1 (6 bases). The sequence derives from a boy between 2 and 10 years old in good health and CMV-seronegative. The CDR3 spells CASYGRGNTEAFF. As DNA, the CDR3 is TGTGCCAGCTACGGCAGGGGGAACACTGAAGCTTTCTTT.